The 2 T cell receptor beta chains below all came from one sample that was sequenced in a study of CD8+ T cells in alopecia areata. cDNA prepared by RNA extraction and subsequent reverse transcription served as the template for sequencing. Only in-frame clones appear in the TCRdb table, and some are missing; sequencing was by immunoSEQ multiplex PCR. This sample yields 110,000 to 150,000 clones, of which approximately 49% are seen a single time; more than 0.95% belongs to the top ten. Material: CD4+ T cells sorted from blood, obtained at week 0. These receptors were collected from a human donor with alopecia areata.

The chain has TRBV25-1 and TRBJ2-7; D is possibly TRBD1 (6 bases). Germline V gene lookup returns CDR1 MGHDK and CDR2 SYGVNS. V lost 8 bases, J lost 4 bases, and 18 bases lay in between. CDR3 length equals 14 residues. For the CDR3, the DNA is TGTGCCAGCCTGGGGCCACCGGACAGTTACGAGCAGTACTTC. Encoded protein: CASLGPPDSYEQYF.

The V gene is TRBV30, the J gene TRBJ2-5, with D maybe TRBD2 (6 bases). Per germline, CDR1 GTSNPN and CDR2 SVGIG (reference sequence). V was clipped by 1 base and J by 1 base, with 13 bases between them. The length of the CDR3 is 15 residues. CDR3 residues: CAWSAGPGLQETQYF. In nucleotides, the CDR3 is TGTGCCTGGAGTGCGGGACCGGGACTCCAAGAGACCCAGTACTTC. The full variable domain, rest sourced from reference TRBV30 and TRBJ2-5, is SQTIHQWPATLVQPVGSPLSLECTVEGTSNPNLYWYRQAAGRGLQLLFYSVGIGQISSEVPQNLSASRPQDRQFILSSKKLLLSDSGFYLCAWSAGPGLQETQYFGPGTRLLVL.